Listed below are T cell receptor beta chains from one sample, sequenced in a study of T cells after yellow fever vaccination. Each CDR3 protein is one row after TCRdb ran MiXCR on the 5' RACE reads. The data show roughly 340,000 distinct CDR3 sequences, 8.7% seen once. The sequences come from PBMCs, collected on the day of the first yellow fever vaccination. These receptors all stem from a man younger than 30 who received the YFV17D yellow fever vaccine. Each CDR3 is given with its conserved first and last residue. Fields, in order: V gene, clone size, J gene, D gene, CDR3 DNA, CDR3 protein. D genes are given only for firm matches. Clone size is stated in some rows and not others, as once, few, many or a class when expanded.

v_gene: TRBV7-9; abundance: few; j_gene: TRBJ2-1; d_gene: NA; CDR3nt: TGTGCCCACCGCCCGAGGGGCAATGAGCAGTTCTTC; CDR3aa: CAHRPRGNEQFF
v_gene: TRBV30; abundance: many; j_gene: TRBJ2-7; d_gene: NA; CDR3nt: TGTGCCTGGAGCCCCGGACAAGGGATTATCTACGAGCAGTACTTC; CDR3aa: CAWSPGQGIIYEQYF
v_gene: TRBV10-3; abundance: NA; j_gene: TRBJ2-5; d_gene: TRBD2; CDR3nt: TGTGCCATCAGTGCCGGCGGAGGCGGGGGGGCGAGTGGGACCCAGTACTTC; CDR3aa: CAISAGGGGGASGTQYF
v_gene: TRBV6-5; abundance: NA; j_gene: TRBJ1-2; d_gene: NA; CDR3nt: TGTGCCAGCAGTTCGGGCCGATACTTCGAGGGCTACACCTTC; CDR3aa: CASSSGRYFEGYTF
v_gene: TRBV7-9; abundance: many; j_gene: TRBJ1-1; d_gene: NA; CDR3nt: TGTGCCAGCAGCTTACGCGGGCTGAACACTGAAGCTTTCTTT; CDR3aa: CASSLRGLNTEAFF
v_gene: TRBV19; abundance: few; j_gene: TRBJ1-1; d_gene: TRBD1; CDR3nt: TGTGCCAGTCGAGAGGCAGGGGGGCGCACTGAAGCTTTCTTT; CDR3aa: CASREAGGRTEAFF
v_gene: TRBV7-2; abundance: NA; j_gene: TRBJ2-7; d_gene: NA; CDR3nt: TGTGCCAGCAGCTTAGGTGGCGGTTCATCCTACGAGCAGTACTTC; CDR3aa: CASSLGGGSSYEQYF
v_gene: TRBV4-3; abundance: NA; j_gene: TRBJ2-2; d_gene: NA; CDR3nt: TGCGCCAGCAGCCAACGGGGAACCTCGATTGTCACCGGGGAGCTGTTTTTT; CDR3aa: CASSQRGTSIVTGELFF
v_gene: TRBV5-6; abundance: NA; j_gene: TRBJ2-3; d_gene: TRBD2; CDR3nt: TGTGCCAGCAGCTTGGCGGCGGGGGTCACAGATACGCAGTATTTT; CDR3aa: CASSLAAGVTDTQYF
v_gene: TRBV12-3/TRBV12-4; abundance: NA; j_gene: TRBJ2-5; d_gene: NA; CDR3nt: TGTGCCAGCAGTTATGAAGCGGGCGGGGAGACCCAGTACTTC; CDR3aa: CASSYEAGGETQYF
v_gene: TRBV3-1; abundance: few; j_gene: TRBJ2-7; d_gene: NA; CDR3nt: TGTGCCAGCAGCCAAGAACCACAGAGATACGAGCAGTACTTC; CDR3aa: CASSQEPQRYEQYF
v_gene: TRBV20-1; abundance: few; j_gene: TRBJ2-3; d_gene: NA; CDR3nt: TGCAGTGCTCCACGGGCGGCGTGGACAGATACGCAGTATTTT; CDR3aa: CSAPRAAWTDTQYF
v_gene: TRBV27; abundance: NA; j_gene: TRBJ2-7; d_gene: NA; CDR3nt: TGTGCCAGCAGGTACGCCTCCCAGGGCGAGCAGTACTTC; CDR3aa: CASRYASQGEQYF
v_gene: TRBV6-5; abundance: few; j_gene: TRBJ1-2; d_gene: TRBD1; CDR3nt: TGTGCCAGCAAGGCGGGACAGGGGCCTTATGGCTACACCTTC; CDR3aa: CASKAGQGPYGYTF
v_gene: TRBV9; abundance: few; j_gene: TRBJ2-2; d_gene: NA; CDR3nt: TGTGCCAGCAGCCCCCAGCCGGCCGGGGAGCTGTTTTTT; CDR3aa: CASSPQPAGELFF
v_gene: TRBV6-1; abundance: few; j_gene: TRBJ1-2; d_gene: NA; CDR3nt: TGTGCCAGCAGTACGGACAGCGCCGCGAACTATGGCTACACCTTC; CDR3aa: CASSTDSAANYGYTF
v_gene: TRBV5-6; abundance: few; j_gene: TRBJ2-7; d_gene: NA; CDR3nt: TGTGCCAGCAGCTTCTTGTCAGGGAGCGCCTACGAGCAGTACTTC; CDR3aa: CASSFLSGSAYEQYF
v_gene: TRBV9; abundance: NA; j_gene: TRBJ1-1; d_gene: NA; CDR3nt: TGTGCCAGCAGCGTAGCCCCGCCGAGGGTGAACACTGAAGCTTTCTTT; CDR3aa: CASSVAPPRVNTEAFF
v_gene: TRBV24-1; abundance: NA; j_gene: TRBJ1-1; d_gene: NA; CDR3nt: TGTGCCACCAGTGCCTCAGGGAACACTGAAGCTTTCTTT; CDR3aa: CATSASGNTEAFF
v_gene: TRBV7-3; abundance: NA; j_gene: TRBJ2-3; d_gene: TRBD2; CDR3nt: TGTGCCAGCGGCAAGTCGGGGGGGCTAAACACAGATACGCAGTATTTT; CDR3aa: CASGKSGGLNTDTQYF
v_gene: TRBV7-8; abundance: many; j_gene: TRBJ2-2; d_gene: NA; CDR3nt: TGTGCCAGCAGCTTAGCGCCCTTGACCCTTGGCGGGGAGCTGTTTTTT; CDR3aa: CASSLAPLTLGGELFF
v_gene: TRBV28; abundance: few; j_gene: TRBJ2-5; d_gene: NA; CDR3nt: TGTGCCAGCAAGCTAGCTCAGGTCCAAGAGACCCAGTACTTC; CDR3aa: CASKLAQVQETQYF
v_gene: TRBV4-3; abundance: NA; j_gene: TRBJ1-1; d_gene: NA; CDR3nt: TGCGCCAGCAGCCAGCGGCGGGAGAACACTGAAGCTTTCTTT; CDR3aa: CASSQRRENTEAFF
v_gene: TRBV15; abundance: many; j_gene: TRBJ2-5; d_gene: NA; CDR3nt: TGTGCCACCAGCAGGGACTTACAGCCGGGGGAGACCCAGTACTTC; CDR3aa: CATSRDLQPGETQYF
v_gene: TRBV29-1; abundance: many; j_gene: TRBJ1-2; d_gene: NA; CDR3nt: TGCAGCGTGGTAGTTAACTATGGCTACACCTTC; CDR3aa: CSVVVNYGYTF
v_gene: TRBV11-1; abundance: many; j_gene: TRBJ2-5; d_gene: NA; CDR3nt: TGTGCCAGCAGCTACCAGGGACAAGAGACCCAGTACTTC; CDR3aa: CASSYQGQETQYF
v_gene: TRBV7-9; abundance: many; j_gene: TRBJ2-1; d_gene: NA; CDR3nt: TGTGCCAGCAGCTTCTACGGAATCGCCTACAATGAGCAGTTCTTC; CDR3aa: CASSFYGIAYNEQFF
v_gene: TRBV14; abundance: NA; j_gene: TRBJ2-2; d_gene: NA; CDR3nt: TGTGCCAGCAGCCAAGTCGGTGGATCTCGGGAGCTGTTTTTT; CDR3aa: CASSQVGGSRELFF
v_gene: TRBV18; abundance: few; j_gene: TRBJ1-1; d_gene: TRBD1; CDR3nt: TGTGCCAGCTCAACGCAAGACAGGGGGCTGGTAGCTTTCTTT; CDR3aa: CASSTQDRGLVAFF
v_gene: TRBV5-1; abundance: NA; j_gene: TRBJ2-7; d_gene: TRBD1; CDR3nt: TGCGCCAGCAGCGGAGGACAGGGGTTCACCTACGAGCAGTACTTC; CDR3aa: CASSGGQGFTYEQYF
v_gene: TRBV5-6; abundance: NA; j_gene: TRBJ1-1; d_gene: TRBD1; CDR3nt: TGTGCCAGCAGCCCGGGACAGGGGGTAGTATACACTGAAGCTTTCTTT; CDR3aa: CASSPGQGVVYTEAFF
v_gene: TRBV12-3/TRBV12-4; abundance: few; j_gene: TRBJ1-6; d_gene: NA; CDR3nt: TGTGCCAGCAGGGACCGGGCCTTAAATTCACCCCTCCACTTT; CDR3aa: CASRDRALNSPLHF
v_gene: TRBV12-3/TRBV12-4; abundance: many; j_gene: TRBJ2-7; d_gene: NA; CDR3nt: TGTGCCAGCAGTTTATTTTCGTCGGGGTCGAAATTCGAACAGTACTTC; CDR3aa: CASSLFSSGSKFEQYF
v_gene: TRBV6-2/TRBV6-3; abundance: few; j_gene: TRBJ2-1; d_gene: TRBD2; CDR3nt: TGTGCCAGCAGTTACCGTAGCGGGGGTAGGAATGAGCAGTTCTTC; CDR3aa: CASSYRSGGRNEQFF
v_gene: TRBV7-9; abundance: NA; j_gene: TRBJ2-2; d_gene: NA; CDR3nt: TGTGCCAGCAGCCCCCGCGGCCGGGAGAACACCGGGGAGCTGTTTTTT; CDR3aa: CASSPRGRENTGELFF
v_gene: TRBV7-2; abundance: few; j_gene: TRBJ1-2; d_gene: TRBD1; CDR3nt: TGTGCCAGCAGCTTCACGGGACAGCTCTATGGCTACACCTTC; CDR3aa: CASSFTGQLYGYTF
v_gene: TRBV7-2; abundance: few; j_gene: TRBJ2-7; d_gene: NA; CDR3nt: TGTGCCAGCAGCGTTAGGGTCCGGGAGCAGTACTTC; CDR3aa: CASSVRVREQYF
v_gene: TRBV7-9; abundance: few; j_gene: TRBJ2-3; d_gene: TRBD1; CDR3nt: TGTGCCAGCCCCCCGGTACCGGGACAGGGGTCCGCAGATACGCAGTATTTT; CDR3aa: CASPPVPGQGSADTQYF
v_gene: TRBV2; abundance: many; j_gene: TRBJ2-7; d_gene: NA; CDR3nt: TGTGCCAGCAGTGAACAGGGTTTTGGCTACGAGCAGTACTTC; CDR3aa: CASSEQGFGYEQYF
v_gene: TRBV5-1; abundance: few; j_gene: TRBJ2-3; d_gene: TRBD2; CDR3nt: TGCGCCAGCAGCTTGGGGTCTAGCGGGGATGTGACAGATACGCAGTATTTT; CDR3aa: CASSLGSSGDVTDTQYF
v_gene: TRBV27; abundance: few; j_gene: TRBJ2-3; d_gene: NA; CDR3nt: TGTGCCAGCAGTTTTAAGCCAGGGGGGACAGATACGCAGTATTTT; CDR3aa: CASSFKPGGTDTQYF
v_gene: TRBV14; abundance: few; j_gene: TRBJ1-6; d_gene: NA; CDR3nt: TGTGCCAGCAGCCACAGAAGACCAGGGGACTCCTATAATTCACCCCTCCACTTT; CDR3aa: CASSHRRPGDSYNSPLHF
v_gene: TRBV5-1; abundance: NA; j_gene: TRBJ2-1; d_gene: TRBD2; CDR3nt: TGCGCCAGCAGCTTGCGGTCTAGCGGGTACAATGAGCAGTTCTTC; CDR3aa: CASSLRSSGYNEQFF
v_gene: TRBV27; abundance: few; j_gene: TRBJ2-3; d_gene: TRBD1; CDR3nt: TGTGCCAGCAGTCCCCGGGACAGATTCACAGATACGCAGTATTTT; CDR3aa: CASSPRDRFTDTQYF
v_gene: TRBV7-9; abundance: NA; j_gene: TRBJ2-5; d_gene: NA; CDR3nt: TGTGCCAGCTCCCCAGAGACCCAGTACTTC; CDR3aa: CASSPETQYF
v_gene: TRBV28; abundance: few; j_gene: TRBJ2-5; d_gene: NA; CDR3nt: TGTGCCAGCAGTTCCCACGGGGCAGGTCAAGAGACCCAGTACTTC; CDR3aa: CASSSHGAGQETQYF